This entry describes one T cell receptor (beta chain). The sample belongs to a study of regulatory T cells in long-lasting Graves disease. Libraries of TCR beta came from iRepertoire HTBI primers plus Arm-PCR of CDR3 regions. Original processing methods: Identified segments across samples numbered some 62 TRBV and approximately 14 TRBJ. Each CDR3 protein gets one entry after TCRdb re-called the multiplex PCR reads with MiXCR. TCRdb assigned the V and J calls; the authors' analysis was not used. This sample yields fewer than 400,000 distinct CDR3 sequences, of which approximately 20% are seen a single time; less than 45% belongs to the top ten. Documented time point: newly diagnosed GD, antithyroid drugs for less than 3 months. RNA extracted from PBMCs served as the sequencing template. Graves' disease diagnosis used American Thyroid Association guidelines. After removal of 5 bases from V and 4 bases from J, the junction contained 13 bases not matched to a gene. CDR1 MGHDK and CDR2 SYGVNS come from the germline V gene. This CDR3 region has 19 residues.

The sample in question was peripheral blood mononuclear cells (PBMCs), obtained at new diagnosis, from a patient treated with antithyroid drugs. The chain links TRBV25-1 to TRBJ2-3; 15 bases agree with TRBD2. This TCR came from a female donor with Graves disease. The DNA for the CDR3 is TGTGCCAGCAGTCAAAAACCAGGAAGGACTAGCGGGAGGGCAGATACGCAGTATTTT. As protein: CASSQKPGRTSGRADTQYF.